This T cell receptor beta chain comes out of a study of cytomegalovirus exposure and HLA in healthy donors. The wider study: An earlier analysis identified fewer than 130 million unique TCR beta sequences in 170 million or so T cells. General study results and limits: Researchers catalogued over 150 TCR beta chains as cytomegalovirus-associated. Researchers reportedly found TCR beta sequences accurately predicted most subjects' HLA-A and HLA-B alleles.

Turning to this clone: What it binds is not known.

The CDR3 runs to 16 residues. Germline V gene sequence: CDR1 MNHNY, CDR2 SVGAGI (reference sequence). After removal of 6 bases from V and 3 bases from J, the junction contained 7 bases not matched to a gene. Primers for the PCR totalled 60 Vbeta and 13 Jbeta. Original processing methods: A later analysis counted about 80 million unique TCR beta chains, roughly 11 million shared. Method: immunoSEQ multiplex PCR; TCRdb's copy keeps in-frame clones and lacks some. From that table come the V and J calls and clone size; the DNA was used to work out D and trimming. This sample has 200,000 to 250,000 clones, with over 65% found just once.

Sequenced input: PBMCs. The chain couples TRBV6-6 to TRBJ2-3; 12 nucleotides agree with TRBD2. The receptor was isolated from a human donor in good health. The CDR3 DNA reads TGTGCCAGCAGCTCAGGACTAGCGGGGTATACAGATACGCAGTATTTT. Its translation: CASSSGLAGYTDTQYF.